The table lists the clone carrying this T cell receptor beta chain with a few counts. Its cognate antigen is unknown. The CDR3 contains 13 residues. The ends were cut back, 10 bases at V and 1 base at J, with 11 bases in the middle. Germline CDR1 reads LNHDA; CDR2 reads SQIVND (reference sequence). This sample is drawn from a study of regulatory T cells in long-lasting Graves disease. Findings of the study overall: Persistent disease showed a preference for TRBV28, TRBJ1-2 and TRBJ2-5. TCR diversity in persistent Graves' patients was below that of newly diagnosed ones.

Arm-PCR with iRepertoire HTBI primers amplified the CDR3 regions for these TCR beta libraries. TCRdb recomputed calls from the multiplex PCR reads with MiXCR, one row per CDR3 protein. The table includes about 220,000 distinct CDR3 sequences, approximately 18% detected once. The time point denotes: newly diagnosed GD, antithyroid drugs for less than 3 months. PBMCs were the source of the RNA used for TCR sequencing. The same data also went into a second study, on T cells in Graves' hyperthyroidism and ophthalmopathy. That study reports: Carried out on the TCR CDR3, a first-round RT-PCR used the HTBI primer set. Ophthalmopathy, which appeared later, was predicted by the model a median roughly 6.5 months before onset.

This TCR came from a woman in her 30s with Graves disease. V gene TRBV19 combines with J gene TRBJ1-5; D remains ambiguous. This specimen was peripheral blood mononuclear cells (PBMCs), taken at new diagnosis, from a patient treated with antithyroid drugs. The CDR3 nucleotides are TGTGCCAATAGCTTGCGAAGCAATCAGCCCCAGCATTTT. As protein: CANSLRSNQPQHF.